This T cell receptor beta chain was retrieved from a study of blood T cell repertoires in COVID-19. About the study: There were acute and convalescent COVID-19 samples, and they came from the United States, Italy and Spain. Sample material is recorded as cDNA or gDNA derived from T cells, B-cell-depleted T cells, or PBMCs.

Measured with immunoSEQ multiplex PCR; TCRdb has only the in-frame clones, and not every one. The sample shows tens of thousands of clones, around 80% of them seen only once. Trimming removed 6 bases from V and 4 bases from J; junction bases left unmatched: 5. The CDR3 is 13 amino acids. Germline CDR1 is SGHAT and CDR2 is FQNNGV. The chain is built from TRBV11-2 and TRBJ2-7; 8 bases fit TRBD2. The source material was peripheral blood. The TCR was taken from a woman aged 55-70 years with acute or convalescent COVID-19. As DNA, the CDR3 is TGTGCCAGCAGTTTCGCGGGGGGATACGAGCAGTACTTC. Translating gives CASSFAGGYEQYF.